Listed here is a single TCR beta chain. Its antigen has not been determined. No much larger clone exists at a distance of one base, and base qualities are not known. Clipping removes 0 bases from V and 9 bases from J, with 5 as the unmatched junction base count. In the germline V gene (reference sequence), CDR1 corresponds to MNHNY and CDR2 to SVGAGI. From its cysteine to its phenylalanine, the CDR3 spans 15 amino acids. Solely the CDR3 DNA is kept, with 45 bases framed from the first base. The data were taken from a study of glioma-infiltrating T cells after dendritic cell vaccination (dated by TCRdb to about 2016). Regarding the research as a whole: A cohort of about 15 glioblastoma patients from Phase I and II dendritic cell vaccination trials was included, of whom 9 were newly diagnosed and 6 had recurrent disease. Autologous tumor lysate-pulsed dendritic cell vaccination was administered to the patients between 2003 and 2012. The vaccine was prepared from monocyte-derived dendritic cells that were cultured for 6 to 7 days with IL-4 and GM-CSF and then pulsed overnight with autologous tumor lysate. Each patient was given three intradermal dendritic cell vaccine injections, spaced two weeks apart, in the arm below the axilla. Deep sequencing of TCR beta CDR3 regions was used to quantify tumor-infiltrating lymphocyte content and compare tumor and blood repertoires in dendritic cell-vaccinated glioblastoma patients. Survival after dendritic cell vaccination was correlated with TCR sequencing metrics such as TIL content and the overlap between tumor and blood repertoires.

Interpreted using the paper, the time point label stands for: after dendritic cell vaccination, including at tumor progression/relapse. To be selected, patients needed enough residual fresh-frozen tumor tissue and more than two years of available survival data. An isocitrate dehydrogenase mutation was not carried by any of the glioblastoma patients, although molecular status was otherwise variable. PBMC collection took place before vaccination, two weeks after the third vaccination, and at tumor progression if progression occurred. The Qiagen DNeasy Blood extraction Kit was used to extract genomic DNA. The investigation overall reported the following: TCR clonality showed no direct relationship with survival, which suggests that a diverse polyclonal response may be important. The cohort was small and heterogeneous, few patients had complete blood and tumor sets, and even fewer had initial-recurrent tumor pairs. Longer time to progression and overall survival after dendritic cell vaccination were predicted by higher estimated pretreatment TIL content. The three-group TCR overlap response model was characterized as speculative, and prospective validation of the model was stated to be required.

The immunoSEQ assay amplified TCRB CDR3 regions from approximately 2 micrograms of genomic DNA, or from all available DNA when less than that amount was available. For multiplex PCR, 60 forward primers for TCR V beta segments and 13 reverse primers for J beta segments were used. To estimate the number of reads per starting template, synthetic control templates were added to each sample at limiting dilution. Reads of 87 bp were generated by sequencing on the Illumina HiSeq System. Per the original workflow: PCR and sequencing errors were removed by a nearest neighbor algorithm that merged closely related sequences. TCR overlap was defined as the percentage of unique tumor TCR beta sequences that were also present in the same patient's peripheral blood. In its TCRdb copy, this immuneACCESS table keeps in-frame sequences only and misses some clones. Where compared with another copy, unresolved V genes explain less than half of these, and the others have no known cause. The V and J calls and the clone size are those of that table, but D and trimming were determined from the DNA. The sample contains 100,000 or so clones, roughly 90% of them found a single time. The top ten clones comprise roughly 2.5% of the sample.

The specimen comprised blood, sampled after dendritic cell vaccination. The sequence derives from a human donor with glioblastoma. The sequence links TRBV6-6 to TRBJ2-1, with TRBD2 matching 10 junction bases. The nucleotides are TGTGCCAGCAGTTACTCAACTAGCGGGGTGGGTGAGCAGTTCTTC. Translation gives CASSYSTSGVGEQFF.